The clone carrying this T cell receptor (beta chain) came up many times. Antigen unknown. The data are from a study of identical twins. General study findings and limits: With beta out-of-frame sequences, excess sharing by twins was weaker.

The ends were cut back, 7 bases at V and 1 base at J, with 19 bases in the middle. CDR1 is MNHEY and CDR2 is SVGEGT in the germline V gene. CDR3 length: 16 residues. Template switching added a universal primer site; cDNA carried unique molecular identifiers. TCRdb fed the 5' RACE reads into MiXCR, producing one record per CDR3 protein. The table records roughly 150,000 distinct CDR3 sequences, roughly 3.3% of them present only once. The origin of this receptor is a man aged 18 to 30 in good health. V and J are TRBV6-2 or TRBV6-3 and TRBJ1-1; no reliable D call. Specimen: memory T cells sorted from blood. CDR3 sequence: CASTSRGAPANTEAFF. CDR3 bases: TGTGCCAGCACCTCACGGGGTGCACCAGCGAACACTGAAGCTTTCTTT.